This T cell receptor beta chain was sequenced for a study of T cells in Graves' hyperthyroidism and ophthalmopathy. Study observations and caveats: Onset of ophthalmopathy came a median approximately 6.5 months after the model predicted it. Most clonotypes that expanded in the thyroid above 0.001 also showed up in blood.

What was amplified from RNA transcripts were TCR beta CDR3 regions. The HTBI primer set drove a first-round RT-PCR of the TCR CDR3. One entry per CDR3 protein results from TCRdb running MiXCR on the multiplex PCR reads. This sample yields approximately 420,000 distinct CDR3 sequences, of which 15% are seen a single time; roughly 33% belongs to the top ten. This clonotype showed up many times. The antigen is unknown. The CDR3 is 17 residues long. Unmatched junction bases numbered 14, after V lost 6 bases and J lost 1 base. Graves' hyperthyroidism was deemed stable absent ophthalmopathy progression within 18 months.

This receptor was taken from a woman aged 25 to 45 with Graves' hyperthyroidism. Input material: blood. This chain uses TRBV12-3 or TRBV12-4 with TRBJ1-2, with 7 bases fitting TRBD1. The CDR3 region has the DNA TGTGCCAGCAGCCGACGGGACAGTACGCACTTTAACTATGGCTACACCTTC. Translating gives CASSRRDSTHFNYGYTF.